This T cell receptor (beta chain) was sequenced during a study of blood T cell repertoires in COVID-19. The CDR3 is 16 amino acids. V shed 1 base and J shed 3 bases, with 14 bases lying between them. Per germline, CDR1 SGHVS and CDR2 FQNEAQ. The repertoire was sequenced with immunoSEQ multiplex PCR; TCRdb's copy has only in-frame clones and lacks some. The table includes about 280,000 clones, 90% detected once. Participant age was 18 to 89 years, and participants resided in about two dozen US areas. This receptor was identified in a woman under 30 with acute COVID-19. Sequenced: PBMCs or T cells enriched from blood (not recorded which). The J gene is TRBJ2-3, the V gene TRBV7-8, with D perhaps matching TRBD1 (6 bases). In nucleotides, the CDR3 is TGTGCCAGCAGCTTAGTTTGGGGACAATCGACAGATACGCAGTATTTT. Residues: CASSLVWGQSTDTQYF. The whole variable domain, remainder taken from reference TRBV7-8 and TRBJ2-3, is GAGVSQSPRYKVAKRGQDVALRCDPISGHVSLFWYQQALGQGPEFLTYFQNEAQLDKSGLPSDRFFAERPEGSVSTLKIQRTQQEDSAVYLCASSLVWGQSTDTQYFGPGTRLTVL.